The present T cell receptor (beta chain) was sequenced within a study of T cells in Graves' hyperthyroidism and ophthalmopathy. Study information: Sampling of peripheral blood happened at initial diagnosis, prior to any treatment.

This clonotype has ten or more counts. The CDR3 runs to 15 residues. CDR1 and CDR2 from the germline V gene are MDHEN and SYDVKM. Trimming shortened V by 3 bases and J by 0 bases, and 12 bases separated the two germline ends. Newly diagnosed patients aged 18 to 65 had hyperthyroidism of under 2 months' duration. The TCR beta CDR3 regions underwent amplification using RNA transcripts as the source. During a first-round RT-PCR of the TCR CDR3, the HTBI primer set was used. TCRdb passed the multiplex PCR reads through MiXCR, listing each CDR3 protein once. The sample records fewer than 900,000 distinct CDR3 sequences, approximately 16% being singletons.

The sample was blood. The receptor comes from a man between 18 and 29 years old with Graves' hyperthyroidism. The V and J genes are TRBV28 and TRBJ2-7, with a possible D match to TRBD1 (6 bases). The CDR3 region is CASSFRTAASYEQYF. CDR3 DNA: TGTGCCAGCAGTTTCAGGACAGCAGCCTCCTACGAGCAGTACTTC.